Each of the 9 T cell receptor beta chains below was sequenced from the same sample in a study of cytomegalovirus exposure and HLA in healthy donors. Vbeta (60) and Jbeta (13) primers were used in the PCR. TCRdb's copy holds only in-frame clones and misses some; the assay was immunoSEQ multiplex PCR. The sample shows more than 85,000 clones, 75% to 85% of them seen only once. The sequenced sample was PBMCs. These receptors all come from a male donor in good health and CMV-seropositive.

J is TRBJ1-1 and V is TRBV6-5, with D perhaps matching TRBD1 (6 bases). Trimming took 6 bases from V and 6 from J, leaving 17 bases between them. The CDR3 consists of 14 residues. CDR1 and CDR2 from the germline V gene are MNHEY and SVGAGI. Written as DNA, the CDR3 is TGTGCCAGCAGCTCCCTTAACAGGGAATCTGAAGCTTTCTTT. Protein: CASSSLNRESEAFF.

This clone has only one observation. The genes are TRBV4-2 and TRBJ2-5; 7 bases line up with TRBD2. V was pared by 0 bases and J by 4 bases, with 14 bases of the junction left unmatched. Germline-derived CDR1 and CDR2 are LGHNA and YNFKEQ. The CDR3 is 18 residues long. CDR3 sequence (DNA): TGTGCCAGCAGCCAAGATGGGAGGGCAGGGAGCATCGGAGAGACCCAGTACTTC. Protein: CASSQDGRAGSIGETQYF.

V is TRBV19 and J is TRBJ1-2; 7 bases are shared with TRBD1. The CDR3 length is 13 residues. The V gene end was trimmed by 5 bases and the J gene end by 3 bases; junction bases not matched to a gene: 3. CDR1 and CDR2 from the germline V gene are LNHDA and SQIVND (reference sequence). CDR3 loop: CASSFRGDYGYTF. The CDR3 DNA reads TGTGCCAGTAGTTTCAGGGGGGACTATGGCTACACCTTC.

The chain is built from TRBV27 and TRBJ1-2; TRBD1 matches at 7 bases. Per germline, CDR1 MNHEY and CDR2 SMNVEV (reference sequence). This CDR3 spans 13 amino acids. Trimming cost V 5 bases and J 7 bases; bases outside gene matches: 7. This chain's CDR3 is CASSALRGPGYTF. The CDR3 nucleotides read TGTGCCAGCAGTGCCCTGAGGGGGCCTGGCTACACCTTC.

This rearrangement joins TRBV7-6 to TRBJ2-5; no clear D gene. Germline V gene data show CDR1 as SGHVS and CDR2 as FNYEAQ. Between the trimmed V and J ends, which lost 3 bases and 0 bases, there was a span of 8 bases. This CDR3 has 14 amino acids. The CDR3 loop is CASSFFQNQETQYF. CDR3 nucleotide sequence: TGTGCCAGCAGCTTTTTCCAGAACCAAGAGACCCAGTACTTC.

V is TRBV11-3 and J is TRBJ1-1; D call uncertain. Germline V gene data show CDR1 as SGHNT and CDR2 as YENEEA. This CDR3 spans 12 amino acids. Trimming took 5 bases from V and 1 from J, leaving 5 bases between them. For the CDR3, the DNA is TGTGCCAGCAGCAGCACGAACACTGAAGCTTTCTTT. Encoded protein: CASSSTNTEAFF.

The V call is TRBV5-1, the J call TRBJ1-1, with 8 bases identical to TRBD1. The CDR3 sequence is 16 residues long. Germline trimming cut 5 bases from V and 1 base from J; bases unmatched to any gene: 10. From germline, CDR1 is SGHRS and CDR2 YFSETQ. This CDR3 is CASRVGQGASNTEAFF. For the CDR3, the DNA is TGCGCCAGCAGAGTCGGACAGGGCGCATCGAACACTGAAGCTTTCTTT.

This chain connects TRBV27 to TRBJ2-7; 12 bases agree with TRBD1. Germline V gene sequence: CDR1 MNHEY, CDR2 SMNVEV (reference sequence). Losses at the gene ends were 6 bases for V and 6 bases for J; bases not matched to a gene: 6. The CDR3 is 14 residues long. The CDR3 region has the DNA TGTGCCAGCAGCCAAGGGACAGGGGGCTTCGAGCAGTACTTC. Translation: CASSQGTGGFEQYF.

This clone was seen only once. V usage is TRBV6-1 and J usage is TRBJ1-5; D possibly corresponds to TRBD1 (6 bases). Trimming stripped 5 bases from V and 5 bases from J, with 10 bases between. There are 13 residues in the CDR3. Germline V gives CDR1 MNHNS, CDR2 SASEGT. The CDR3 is CASSTYRDQPQHF. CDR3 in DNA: TGTGCCAGCAGTACTTACAGGGATCAGCCCCAGCATTTT.